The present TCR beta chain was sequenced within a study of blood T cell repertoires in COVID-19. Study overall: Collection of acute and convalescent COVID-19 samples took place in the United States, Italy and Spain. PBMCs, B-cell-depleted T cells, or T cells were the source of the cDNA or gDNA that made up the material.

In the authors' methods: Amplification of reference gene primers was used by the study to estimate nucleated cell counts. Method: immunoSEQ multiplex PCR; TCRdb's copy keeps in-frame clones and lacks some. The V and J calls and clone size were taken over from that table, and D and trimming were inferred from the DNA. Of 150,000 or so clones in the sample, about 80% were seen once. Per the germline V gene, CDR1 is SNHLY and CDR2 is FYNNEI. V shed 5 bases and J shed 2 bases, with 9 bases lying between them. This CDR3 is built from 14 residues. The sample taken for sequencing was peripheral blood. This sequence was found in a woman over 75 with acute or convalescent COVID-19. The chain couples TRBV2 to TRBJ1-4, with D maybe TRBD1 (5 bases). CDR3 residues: CASSSGSTNEKLFF. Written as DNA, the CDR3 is TGTGCCAGCAGTTCAGGGTCCACTAATGAAAAACTGTTTTTT. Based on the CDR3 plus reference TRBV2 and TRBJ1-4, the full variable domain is EPEVTQTPSHQVTQMGQEVILRCVPISNHLYFYWYRQILGQKVEFLVSFYNNEISEKSEIFDDQFSVERPDGSNFTLKIRSTKLEDSAMYFCASSSGSTNEKLFFGSGTQLSVL.